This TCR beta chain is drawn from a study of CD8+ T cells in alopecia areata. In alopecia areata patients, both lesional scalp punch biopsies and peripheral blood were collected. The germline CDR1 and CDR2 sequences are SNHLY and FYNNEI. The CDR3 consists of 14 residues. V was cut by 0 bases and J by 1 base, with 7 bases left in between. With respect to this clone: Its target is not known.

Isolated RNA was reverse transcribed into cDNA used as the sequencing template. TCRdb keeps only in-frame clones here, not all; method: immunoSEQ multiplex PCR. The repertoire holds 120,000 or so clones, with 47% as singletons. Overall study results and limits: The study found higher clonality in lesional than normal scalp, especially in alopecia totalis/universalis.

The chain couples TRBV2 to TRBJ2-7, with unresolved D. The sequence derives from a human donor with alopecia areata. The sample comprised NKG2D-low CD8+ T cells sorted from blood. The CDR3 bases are TGTGCCAGCAGTGAAGCGGGCGCATCCTACGAGCAGTACTTC. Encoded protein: CASSEAGASYEQYF.